This TCR beta chain was captured by sequencing in a study of blood T cell repertoires in COVID-19. Individuals aged roughly 18 to 100 years were recruited from about two dozen US areas. Two negative PCRs, clearance, or symptom resolution had been documented for recovered Cohort 3 donors. In the authors' workflow: Reference gene primer amplification gave nucleated cell count estimates. Measured with immunoSEQ multiplex PCR; TCRdb has only the in-frame clones, and not every one. V, J and clone size reflect that table, while D and trimming were determined from the DNA. The sample lists around 310,000 clones; about nine tenths were seen once. The germline gives CDR1 KGHSH, CDR2 LQKENI. CDR3 length: 16 amino acids. Trimming removed 2 bases at V and 2 bases at J, with 12 bases between.

This clonotype was obtained from a woman between 40 and 50 years old who had recovered from COVID-19. The chain joins TRBV18 to TRBJ2-2; tentatively, D is TRBD2 (6 bases). The specimen was PBMCs or T cells enriched from blood (not recorded which). CDR3 sequence: CASSPVRGSNTGELFF. CDR3 DNA: TGTGCCAGCTCACCAGTCCGGGGGTCCAACACCGGGGAGCTGTTTTTT.